The present TCR beta chain was sequenced within a study of blood T cell repertoires in COVID-19. Turning to the study itself: T cells, B-cell-depleted T cells, or PBMCs provided the cDNA or gDNA that served as material.

In the authors' methods: Reference gene primer amplification in the assay estimated nucleated cell counts. Generated by immunoSEQ multiplex PCR, the TCRdb table keeps only in-frame clones and is missing some. V and J calls and clone size are copied from that table; D and trimming were computed from the DNA. This sample has about 140,000 clones, with around 83% found just once. The V gene's germline CDR1 is LGHDT and CDR2 YNNKEL (reference sequence). The CDR3 is 16 amino acids. V shed 2 bases and J 0 bases; nucleotides not matched to a gene: 1. V gene TRBV3-1 (or the pseudogene TRBV3-2) combines with J gene TRBJ1-6, with 7 nucleotides matching TRBD1. Sequencing used peripheral blood. The source of this sequence is a woman aged 60 to 75 with acute or convalescent COVID-19. CDR3 nucleotides: TGTGCCAGCAGCCAAAGGGGGCACTCCTATAATTCACCCCTCCACTTT. Amino acids: CASSQRGHSYNSPLHF.